The rows below give T cell receptor beta chains drawn from one sample of a study of beta chain features in type 1 diabetes. Libraries were prepared by immunoSEQ multiplex PCR; TCRdb keeps only in-frame clonotypes and omits some of them. The sample lists roughly 170,000 clones; 13% were seen once. Sequencing was done on a sample of central memory CD4+ T cells from blood. The receptors stem from a woman under 30 in good health. CDR3s include the opening cysteine and the closing phenylalanine or tryptophan. Fields, in order: D gene, clone size, J gene, V gene, CDR3 DNA, CDR3 protein. A D gene is named only where the DNA matches it firmly. For some rows the clone size is stated as once, few or many, or as a class when expanded; others skip it.

>NA|NA|TRBJ2-7|TRBV28
TGTGCCAGCAAACAGGAAACCTACGAGCAGTACTTC
CASKQETYEQYF
>TRBD2|NA|TRBJ2-7|TRBV6-4
TGTGCCAGCAGCCAAGGGACTAGCGGCTCCTACGAGCAGTACTTC
CASSQGTSGSYEQYF
>TRBD1|few|TRBJ2-5|TRBV27
TGTGCCAGCACCCTGACAGGGGGCTGGCGTAGGGAGACCCAGTACTTC
CASTLTGGWRRETQYF
>NA|NA|TRBJ1-2|TRBV30
TGTGCCTGGAGTGTAACGGGAACCTACTATGGCTACACCTTC
CAWSVTGTYYGYTF
>NA|NA|TRBJ2-1|TRBV11-3
TGTGCCAGCAGCTTAGGGCAGGGGGACGGGGGTACCTACAATGAGCAGTTCTTC
CASSLGQGDGGTYNEQFF
>TRBD2|few|TRBJ2-4|TRBV28
TGTGCCAGCAGGCCCCCAGCGGGAGTCGAGTACTTC
CASRPPAGVEYF
>TRBD1|NA|TRBJ1-5|TRBV18
TGTGCCAGCTCCGGACAGGGGAAGGATCAGCCCCAGCATTTT
CASSGQGKDQPQHF
>NA|few|TRBJ2-1|TRBV18
TGTGCCAGCTCACGAACAAACAATGAGCAGTTCTTC
CASSRTNNEQFF
>NA|few|TRBJ1-1|TRBV6-5
TGTGCCAGCAGTTTAGGAGGGGTCGCTGAAGCTTTCTTT
CASSLGGVAEAFF
>NA|NA|TRBJ2-2|TRBV10-2
TGCGCCAGCAGAAGACTAGTGGATCCCGGGGAGCTGTTTTTT
CASRRLVDPGELFF
>TRBD1|NA|TRBJ1-2|TRBV4-1
TGCGCCAGCAGCCAATCTCCAACCGGACAGGGGGTAATTGGGTACACCTTC
CASSQSPTGQGVIGYTF
>NA|NA|TRBJ2-1|TRBV18
TGTGCCAGCTCACCCTTAGTAAGCTCCTACAATGAGCAGTTCTTC
CASSPLVSSYNEQFF
>NA|NA|TRBJ1-1|TRBV2
TGTGCCAGCAGTGACAGGGGATCTGGCACTGAAGCTTTCTTT
CASSDRGSGTEAFF
>NA|few|TRBJ1-2|TRBV28
TGTGCCACCCTCAGGGTGTATGGCTACACCTTC
CATLRVYGYTF
>TRBD2|few|TRBJ2-1|TRBV29-1
TGCAGCGTTGACGGGACTAGTCGGTTCAATGAGCAGTTCTTC
CSVDGTSRFNEQFF
>NA|few|TRBJ2-7|TRBV5-1
TGCGCCAGCCGTACGATGGCTTCCTCCTCCTACGAGCAGTACTTC
CASRTMASSSYEQYF
>TRBD1|NA|TRBJ1-2|TRBV10-3
TGTGCCATCAGGGGACAGGCCAGCGACTATGGCTACACCTTC
CAIRGQASDYGYTF
>TRBD1|NA|TRBJ2-4|TRBV28
TGTGCCAGCAGAAGACTACAGGGGGGAGATCAGTACTTC
CASRRLQGGDQYF
>NA|NA|TRBJ2-7|TRBV19
TGTGCCAGTAGTATACCAGGGATCTCCTACGAGCAGTACTTC
CASSIPGISYEQYF
>TRBD2|NA|TRBJ2-1|TRBV6-5
TGTGCCAGCAGTCCCATAGCGGGAGGTAAGAATGAGCAGTTCTTC
CASSPIAGGKNEQFF
>TRBD2|once|TRBJ2-1|TRBV19
TGTGCCAGTAGTATCGCTTGGCTAGCGGCTAACAATGAGCAGTTCTTC
CASSIAWLAANNEQFF
>NA|many|TRBJ2-7|TRBV15
TGTGCCACCAGCAGAGATTACAGCTCCTACGAGCAGTACTTC
CATSRDYSSYEQYF
>NA|few|TRBJ2-7|TRBV5-4
TGTGCCAGCAGCTCTTCCTACGAGCAGTACTTC
CASSSSYEQYF
>NA|NA|TRBJ1-1|TRBV29-1
TGCAGCGTTGAGTTCGGGGGGGTGGGGAACACTGAAGCTTTCTTT
CSVEFGGVGNTEAFF
>TRBD1|NA|TRBJ2-7|TRBV7-8
TGTGCCAGCAGCTCGAGACAGGGGAATTCGTACGAGCAGTACTTC
CASSSRQGNSYEQYF
>TRBD2|NA|TRBJ2-5|TRBV11-2
TGTGCCAGCAGCTCGGCGGGGGGAGGAGAGACCCAGTACTTC
CASSSAGGGETQYF
>NA|NA|TRBJ2-1|TRBV7-3
TGTGCCAGCAGAGCCGCCGGTGATGAGCAGTTCTTC
CASRAAGDEQFF
>NA|few|TRBJ2-4|TRBV7-2
TGTGCCAGCAGCTTAGGGGGGGTTCTAGCCAAAAACATTCAGTACTTC
CASSLGGVLAKNIQYF
>NA|few|TRBJ2-3|TRBV29-1
TGCAGCATAAGATCAGGGAGGTCCACAGATACGCAGTATTTT
CSIRSGRSTDTQYF
>TRBD1|NA|TRBJ2-7|TRBV18
TGTGCCAGCTCACCAAGGGGGACAGGGTCCTACGAGCAGTACTTC
CASSPRGTGSYEQYF